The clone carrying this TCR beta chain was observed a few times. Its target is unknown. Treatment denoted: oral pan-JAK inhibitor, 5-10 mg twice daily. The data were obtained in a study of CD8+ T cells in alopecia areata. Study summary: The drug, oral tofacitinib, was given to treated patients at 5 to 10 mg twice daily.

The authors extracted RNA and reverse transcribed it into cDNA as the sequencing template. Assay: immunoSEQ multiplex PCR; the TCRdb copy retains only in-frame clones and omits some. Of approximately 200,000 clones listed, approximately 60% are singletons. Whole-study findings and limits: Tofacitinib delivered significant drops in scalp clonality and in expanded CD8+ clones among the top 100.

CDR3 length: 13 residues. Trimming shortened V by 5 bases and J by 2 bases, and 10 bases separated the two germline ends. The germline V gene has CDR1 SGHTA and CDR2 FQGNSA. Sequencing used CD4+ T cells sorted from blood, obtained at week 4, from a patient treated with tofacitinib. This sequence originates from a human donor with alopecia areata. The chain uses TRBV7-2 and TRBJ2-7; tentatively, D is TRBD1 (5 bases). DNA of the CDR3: TGTGCCAGCAGCGGTGCAGGGCCCTACGAGCAGTACTTC. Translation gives CASSGAGPYEQYF.